These 8 T cell receptor beta chains were all obtained from the same sample, sequenced in a study of shared clonotypes between healthy human individuals. The table came from immunoSEQ multiplex PCR; TCRdb's copy has only in-frame clones and leaves some out. The data contain some 200,000 clones, 65% of them singletons. Sequenced: memory CD4+ T cells sorted from blood. Subset denoted: CD45RA-negative fraction. These receptors originate from a man aged 25 to 40 in good health.

This clone was detected ten times or more. The V and J genes are TRBV28 and TRBJ2-5, with a weak D call TRBD1 (5 bases). This CDR3 has 14 amino acids. V lost 10 bases and J 1 base, leaving 16 bases between the germline ends. The germline CDR1 and CDR2 sequences are MDHEN and SYDVKM. This CDR3 reads CATTRDSIQETQYF. Here the CDR3 DNA reads TGTGCCACCACCCGAGACAGCATCCAAGAGACCCAGTACTTC.

The chain uses TRBV7-9 and TRBJ2-3; 10 bases match TRBD2. The CDR3 is made up of 14 amino acids. V gave up 5 bases and J gave up 15 bases; unmatched junction bases: 14. Germline V gene lookup returns CDR1 SEHNR and CDR2 FQNEAQ (reference sequence). The CDR3 DNA follows: TGTGCCAGCAGCCCAAGCGGGCTAGCGGGAGTTTTTTATTTT. Its protein product is CASSPSGLAGVFYF.

This clone came up once. The chain carries TRBV7-8 and TRBJ1-1; D unresolved. Between the trimmed V and J ends, which lost 5 bases and 3 bases, there was a span of 10 bases. The CDR3 extends over 13 amino acids. Germline V gene data show CDR1 as SGHVS and CDR2 as FQNEAQ. As DNA, the CDR3 is TGTGCCAGCAGCCGCCGCGGGGACACTGAAGCTTTCTTT. Protein: CASSRRGDTEAFF.

The V call is TRBV5-1, the J call TRBJ2-7; 9 bases line up with TRBD2. CDR1 is SGHRS and CDR2 is YFSETQ in the germline V gene. The V and J ends lost 2 bases and 5 bases, in that order; junction bases with no gene match: 5. This CDR3 is built from 14 residues. The CDR3 reads CASSLAGGRHEQYF. DNA of the CDR3: TGCGCCAGCAGCTTAGCGGGAGGTCGCCACGAGCAGTACTTC.

The V and J genes are TRBV9 and TRBJ2-2, with a weak D call TRBD1 (6 bases). The germline gives CDR1 SGDLS, CDR2 YYNGEE. This CDR3 is built from 15 residues. V lost 1 base and J 3 bases, leaving 10 bases between the germline ends. The CDR3 region has the DNA TGTGCCAGCAGCGTAACAGGGTTAGACACCGGGGAGCTGTTTTTT. Its translation: CASSVTGLDTGELFF.

The chain couples TRBV11-2 to TRBJ2-3; D is uncertain. Germline values: CDR1 SGHAT, CDR2 FQNNGV. V was clipped by 5 bases and J by 2 bases, with 8 bases between them. This CDR3 region has 13 residues. In nucleotides, the CDR3 is TGTGCCAGCAGCAGTCCCATCACAGATACGCAGTATTTT. It is translated as CASSSPITDTQYF. The full variable domain, its missing parts supplied by reference TRBV11-2 and TRBJ2-3, is EAGVAQSPRYKIIEKRQSVAFWCNPISGHATLYWYQQILGQGPKLLIQFQNNGVVDDSQLPKDRFSAERLKGVDSTLKIQPAKLEDSAVYLCASSSPITDTQYFGPGTRLTVL.

The chain employs TRBV28 and TRBJ1-2; no reliable D call. This CDR3 is 13 amino acids long. Germline values: CDR1 MDHEN, CDR2 SYDVKM. V shed 2 bases and J shed 3 bases, with 7 bases lying between them. The CDR3 sequence: CASSLRFHYGYTF. Written as DNA, the CDR3 is TGTGCCAGCAGTTTACGGTTTCACTATGGCTACACCTTC.

This clone was seen a few times. V gene TRBV5-1 combines with J gene TRBJ1-1; D gene uncertain. There are 15 residues in the CDR3. The V gene lost 0 bases and the J gene lost 4 bases, with 13 bases spanning the gap. In germline, CDR1 is SGHRS, CDR2 YFSETQ. The CDR3 loop is CASSLDRPDLTEAFF. DNA of the CDR3: TGCGCCAGCAGCTTGGACCGGCCCGACCTCACTGAAGCTTTCTTT.